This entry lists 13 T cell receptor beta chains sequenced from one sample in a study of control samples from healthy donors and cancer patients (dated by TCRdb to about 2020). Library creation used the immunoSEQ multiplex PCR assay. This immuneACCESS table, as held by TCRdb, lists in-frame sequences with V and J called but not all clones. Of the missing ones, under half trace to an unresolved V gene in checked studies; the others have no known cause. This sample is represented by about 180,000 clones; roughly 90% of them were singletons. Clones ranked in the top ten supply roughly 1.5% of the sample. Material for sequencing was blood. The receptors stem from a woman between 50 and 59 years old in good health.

This chain's CDR3 is CASSLGLGEADTQYF. The DNA of the CDR3 is TGTGCCAGCTCACTCGGTCTCGGGGAGGCAGATACGCAGTATTTT. This rearrangement joins TRBV18 to TRBJ2-3; D might be TRBD2 (6 bases). The CDR3 extends over 15 amino acids. Germline CDR1 KGHSH, CDR2 LQKENI. Between the trimmed V and J ends, which lost 4 bases and 4 bases, there was a span of 15 bases.

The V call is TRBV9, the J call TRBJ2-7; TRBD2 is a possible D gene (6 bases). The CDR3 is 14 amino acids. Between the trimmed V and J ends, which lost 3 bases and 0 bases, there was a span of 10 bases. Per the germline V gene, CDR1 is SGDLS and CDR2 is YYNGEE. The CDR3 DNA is TGTGCCAGCAGCGCGGGGGACTCCTCCTACGAGCAGTACTTC. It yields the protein CASSAGDSSYEQYF.

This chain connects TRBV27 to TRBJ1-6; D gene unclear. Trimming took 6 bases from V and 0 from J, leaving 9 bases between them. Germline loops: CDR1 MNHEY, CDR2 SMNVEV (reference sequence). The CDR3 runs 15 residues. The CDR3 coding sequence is TGTGCCAGCAGGCAGACGGGCTCCTATAATTCACCCCTCCACTTT. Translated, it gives CASRQTGSYNSPLHF.

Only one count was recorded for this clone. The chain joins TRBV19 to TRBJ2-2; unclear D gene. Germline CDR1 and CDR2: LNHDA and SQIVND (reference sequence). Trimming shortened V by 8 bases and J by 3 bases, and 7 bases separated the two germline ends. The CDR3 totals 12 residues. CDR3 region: CASYGYTGELFF. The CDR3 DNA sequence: TGTGCCAGTTACGGGTACACCGGGGAGCTGTTTTTT.

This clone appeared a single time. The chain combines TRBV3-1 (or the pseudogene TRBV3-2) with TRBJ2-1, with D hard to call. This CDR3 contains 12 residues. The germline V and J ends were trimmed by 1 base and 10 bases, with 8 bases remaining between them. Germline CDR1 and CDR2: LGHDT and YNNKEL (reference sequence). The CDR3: CASSQGLAEQFF. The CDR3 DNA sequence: TGTGCCAGCAGCCAAGGTTTGGCAGAGCAGTTCTTC.

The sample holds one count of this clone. In DNA, the CDR3 is TGTGCCAGCTCACCTTTAGGGCCGAACACTGAAGCTTTCTTT. Protein product: CASSPLGPNTEAFF. The chain combines TRBV18 with TRBJ1-1; no clear D. This CDR3 comprises 14 residues. The V gene lost 3 bases and the J gene lost 1 base, with 9 bases spanning the gap. Germline V gene data show CDR1 as KGHSH and CDR2 as LQKENI. Complete variable domain (other parts from reference TRBV18 and TRBJ1-1): NAGVMQNPRHLVRRRGQEARLRCSPMKGHSHVYWYRQLPEEGLKFMVYLQKENIIDESGMPKERFSAEFPKEGPSILRIQQVVRGDSAAYFCASSPLGPNTEAFFGQGTRLTVV.

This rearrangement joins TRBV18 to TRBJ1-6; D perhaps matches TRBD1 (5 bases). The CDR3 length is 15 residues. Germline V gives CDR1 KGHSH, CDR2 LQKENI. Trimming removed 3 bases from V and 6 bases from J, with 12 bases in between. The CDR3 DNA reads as TGTGCCAGCTCACCGCAGGGATGGGTTAATTCACCCCTCCACTTT. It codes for CASSPQGWVNSPLHF. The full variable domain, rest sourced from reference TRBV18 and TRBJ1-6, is NAGVMQNPRHLVRRRGQEARLRCSPMKGHSHVYWYRQLPEEGLKFMVYLQKENIIDESGMPKERFSAEFPKEGPSILRIQQVVRGDSAAYFCASSPQGWVNSPLHFGNGTRLTVT.

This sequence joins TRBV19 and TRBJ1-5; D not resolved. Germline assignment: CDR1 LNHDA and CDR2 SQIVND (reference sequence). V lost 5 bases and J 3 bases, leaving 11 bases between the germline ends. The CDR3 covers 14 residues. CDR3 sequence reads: CASSHRQLNQPQHF. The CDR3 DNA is TGTGCCAGTAGTCATCGGCAGCTCAATCAGCCCCAGCATTTT. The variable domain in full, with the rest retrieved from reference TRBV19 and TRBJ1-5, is DGGITQSPKYLFRKEGQNVTLSCEQNLNHDAMYWYRQDPGQGLRLIYYSQIVNDFQKGDIAEGYSVSREKKESFPLTVTSAQKNPTAFYLCASSHRQLNQPQHFGDGTRLSIL.

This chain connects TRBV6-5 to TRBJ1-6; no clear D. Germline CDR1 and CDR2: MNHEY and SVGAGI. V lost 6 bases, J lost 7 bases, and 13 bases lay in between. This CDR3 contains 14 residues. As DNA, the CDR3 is TGTGCCAGCAGCCCGCCGTTAGAAAATTCACCCCTCCACTTT. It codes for CASSPPLENSPLHF.

CDR3 sequence: CASSWPGGLEQYF. The CDR3 nucleotides are TGTGCCAGCAGCTGGCCCGGAGGACTCGAGCAGTACTTC. The rearrangement uses TRBV7-2 and TRBJ2-7; D may be TRBD2 (5 bases). This CDR3 spans 13 amino acids. Trimming removed 4 bases at V and 6 bases at J, with 13 bases between. CDR1 is SGHTA and CDR2 is FQGNSA in the germline V gene.

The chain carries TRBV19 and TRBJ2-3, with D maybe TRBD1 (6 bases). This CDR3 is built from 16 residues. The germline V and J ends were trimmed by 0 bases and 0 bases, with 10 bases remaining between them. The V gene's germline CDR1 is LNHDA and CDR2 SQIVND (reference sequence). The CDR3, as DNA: TGTGCCAGTAGTATAGAGTTGGGGGCCAGCACAGATACGCAGTATTTT. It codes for CASSIELGASTDTQYF.

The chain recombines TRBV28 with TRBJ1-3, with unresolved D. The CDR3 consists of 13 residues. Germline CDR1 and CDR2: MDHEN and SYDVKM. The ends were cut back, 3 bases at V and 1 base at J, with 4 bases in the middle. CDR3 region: CASSFVSGNTIYF. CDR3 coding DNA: TGTGCCAGCAGTTTCGTTTCTGGAAACACCATATATTTT. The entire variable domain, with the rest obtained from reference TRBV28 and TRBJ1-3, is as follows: DVKVTQSSRYLVKRTGEKVFLECVQDMDHENMFWYRQDPGLGLRLIYFSYDVKMKEKGDIPEGYSVSREKKERFSLILESASTNQTSMYLCASSFVSGNTIYFGEGSWLTVV.

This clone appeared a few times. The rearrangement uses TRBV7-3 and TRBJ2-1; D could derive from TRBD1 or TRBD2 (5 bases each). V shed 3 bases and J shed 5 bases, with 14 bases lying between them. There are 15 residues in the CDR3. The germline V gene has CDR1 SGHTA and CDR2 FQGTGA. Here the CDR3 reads CASSFARGRNNEQFF. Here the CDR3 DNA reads TGTGCCAGCAGCTTTGCCCGGGGCCGAAACAATGAGCAGTTCTTC.